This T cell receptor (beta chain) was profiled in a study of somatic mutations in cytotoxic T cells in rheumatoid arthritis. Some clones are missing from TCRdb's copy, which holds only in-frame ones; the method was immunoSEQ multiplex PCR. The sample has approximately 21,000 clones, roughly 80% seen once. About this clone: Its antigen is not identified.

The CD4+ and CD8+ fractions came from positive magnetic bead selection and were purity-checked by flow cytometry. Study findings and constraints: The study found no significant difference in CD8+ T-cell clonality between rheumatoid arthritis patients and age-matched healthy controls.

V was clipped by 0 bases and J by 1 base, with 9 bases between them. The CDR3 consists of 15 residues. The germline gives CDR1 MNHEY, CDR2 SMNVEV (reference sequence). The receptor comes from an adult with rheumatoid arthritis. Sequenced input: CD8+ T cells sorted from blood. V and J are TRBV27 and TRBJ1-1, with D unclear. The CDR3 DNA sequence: TGTGCCAGCAGTTTATCGCAAGGCAGGAACACTGAAGCTTTCTTT. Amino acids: CASSLSQGRNTEAFF.